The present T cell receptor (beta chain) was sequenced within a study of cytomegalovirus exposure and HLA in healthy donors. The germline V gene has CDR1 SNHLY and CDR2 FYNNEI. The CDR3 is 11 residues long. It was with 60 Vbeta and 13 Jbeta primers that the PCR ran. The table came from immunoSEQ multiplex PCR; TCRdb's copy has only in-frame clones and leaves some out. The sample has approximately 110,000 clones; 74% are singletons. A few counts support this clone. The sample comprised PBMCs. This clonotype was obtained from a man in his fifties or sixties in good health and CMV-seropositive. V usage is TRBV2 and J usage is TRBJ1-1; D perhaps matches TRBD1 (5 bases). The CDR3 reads CASGRITEAFF. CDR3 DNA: TGTGCATCAGGGAGGATCACTGAAGCTTTCTTT.